This T cell receptor beta chain appears in the sequencing data of a study of synovial regulatory T cells in juvenile arthritis. Study at large: One patient received methotrexate plus infliximab; one lacked treatment information.

Study results and caveats: TCR diversity was lower in inflammation-associated blood Treg cells than in other blood Treg cells. Synovial Tregs shared more CDR3 sequences with iaTregs than other blood Tregs. Across patients, iaTreg TCR repertoires were mostly private, partly shared with synovial Teff and blood CPL.

The CDR3 is made up of 14 amino acids. A DNA sequence was not provided. Per the germline V gene, CDR1 is SQVTM and CDR2 is ANQGSEA. The repertoire was sequenced with immunoSEQ multiplex PCR; TCRdb's copy has only in-frame clones and lacks some. Its table records roughly 9,600 clones. Approximately eleven-patient cohort: some 11 active juvenile idiopathic arthritis patients, 3 polyarticular, 8 oligoarticular. To note about this clone: Its antigen is undetermined.

The clonotype originates from a donor younger than 35 with juvenile idiopathic arthritis. The sequenced material came from Treg cells from blood. Subset: HLA-DR+ inflammation-associated blood Treg cells. The chain links TRBV29-1 to TRBJ2-5; checking the TCRdb D call of TRBD2 is not possible without DNA. The CDR3: CSVLGTSGRETQYF.